This T cell receptor beta chain stems from a study of neurological immune-mediated disorders. Time point specified: longitudinal time-point 3. This CDR3 is 18 amino acids long. With 2 bases removed from V and 0 bases from J, the gap between germline ends came to 16 bases. Germline CDR1 and CDR2: SEHNR and FQNEAQ (reference sequence). TCRdb processed the 5' RACE reads anew with MiXCR; each CDR3 protein has one entry. Found here are about 99,000 distinct CDR3 sequences, about 10% of them singletons; the top ten hold around 3.3%. Sequenced material: PBMCs. The source of this sequence is a female donor with HTLV-1-associated myelopathy (HAM/TSP). V is TRBV7-9 and J is TRBJ1-4; D might be TRBD1 (6 bases). DNA of the CDR3: TGTGCCAGCAGCTTATCATGCGGGGGCGCCGCAACTAATGAAAAACTGTTTTTT. As protein: CASSLSCGGAATNEKLFF. Filled out from reference TRBV7-9 and TRBJ1-4, the complete variable domain reads DTGVSQNPRHKITKRGQNVTFRCDPISEHNRLYWYRQTLGQGPEFLTYFQNEAQLEKSRLLSDRFSAERPKGSFSTLEIQRTEQGDSAMYLCASSLSCGGAATNEKLFFGSGTQLSVL.